The rows below give T cell receptor beta chains drawn from one sample of a study of preoperative IRX-2 immunotherapy in early breast cancer. The repertoire was sequenced with immunoSEQ multiplex PCR; TCRdb's copy has only in-frame clones and lacks some. The sample holds around 39,000 clones, about 94% seen once. The specimen comprised tumor tissue, sampled after IRX-2 immunotherapy. The receptors stem from a human donor with breast cancer. Both conserved end residues are part of each CDR3. Each record gives: J gene, D gene, V gene, CDR3 DNA, CDR3 protein. The D gene is left open where the match is weak.

>TRBJ1-3|.|TRBV5-6
TGTGCCAGCAGCACAGGCGGGTCCATCTCTGGAAACACCATATATTTT
CASSTGGSISGNTIYF
>TRBJ2-7|.|TRBV6-6
TGTGCCAGCAGTTACGGGCAATTCTACGAGCAGTACTTC
CASSYGQFYEQYF
>TRBJ1-1|TRBD1|TRBV18
TGTGCCAGTTCAAGAACGGGACAGAGCACTGAAGCTTTCTTT
CASSRTGQSTEAFF
>TRBJ2-7|.|TRBV6-1
TGTGCCAGCAGTGAAGTGGTAAGGGTCGAGCAGTACTTC
CASSEVVRVEQYF
>TRBJ1-4|.|TRBV5-6
TGTGCCAGCAGCTTGTCGGGCAGACTTAAGGAAAAACTGTTTTTT
CASSLSGRLKEKLFF
>TRBJ1-4|TRBD1|TRBV28
TGTGCCAGCAGAGTTACAGGGGGACGGGGAAAACTGTTTTTT
CASRVTGGRGKLFF
>TRBJ1-6|TRBD1|TRBV7-2
TGTGCATCAGCGACGGACAGGGGCGGTAATTCACCCCTCCACTTT
CASATDRGGNSPLHF
>TRBJ1-3|.|TRBV2
TGTGCCAGCAGGACCGGGAGGGGAAACACCATATATTTT
CASRTGRGNTIYF
>TRBJ2-5|.|TRBV11-3
TGTGCCAGCAGCTTGGGGGGGACACAAGAGGCCCAGTACTTC
CASSLGGTQEAQYF
>TRBJ2-7|TRBD1|TRBV7-2
TGTGCCAGCAGCTTGACAGGGACCGGGGACTACGAGCAGTACTTC
CASSLTGTGDYEQYF
>TRBJ2-7|.|TRBV28
TGTGCCAGCAGTACCCCCGGGACAACCTACGAGCAGTACTTC
CASSTPGTTYEQYF
>TRBJ2-1|TRBD2|TRBV28
TGTGCCAGCAGTTTATTGACTAGCGGGAGGGCTGGTGAGCAGTTCTTC
CASSLLTSGRAGEQFF
>TRBJ2-7|TRBD1|TRBV6-1
TGTGCCAGCAGTCCCGGACAGGTCCTAGGATCCGAGCAGTACTTC
CASSPGQVLGSEQYF
>TRBJ1-6|.|TRBV15
TGTGCCACCAGCAGAGCCCGGGGATTTAATTCACCCCTCCACTTT
CATSRARGFNSPLHF
>TRBJ2-3|.|TRBV28
TGTGCCAGCAATAAGCCGGTCACAGATACGCAGTATTTT
CASNKPVTDTQYF
>TRBJ2-7|TRBD2|TRBV27
TGTGCCAGCAGTCGACTAGCGGGGCCCTACGAGCAGTACTTC
CASSRLAGPYEQYF
>TRBJ1-2|TRBD1|TRBV9
TGTGCCAGCAGCGGACAGGGCAAGTTCAACTATGGCTACACCTTC
CASSGQGKFNYGYTF